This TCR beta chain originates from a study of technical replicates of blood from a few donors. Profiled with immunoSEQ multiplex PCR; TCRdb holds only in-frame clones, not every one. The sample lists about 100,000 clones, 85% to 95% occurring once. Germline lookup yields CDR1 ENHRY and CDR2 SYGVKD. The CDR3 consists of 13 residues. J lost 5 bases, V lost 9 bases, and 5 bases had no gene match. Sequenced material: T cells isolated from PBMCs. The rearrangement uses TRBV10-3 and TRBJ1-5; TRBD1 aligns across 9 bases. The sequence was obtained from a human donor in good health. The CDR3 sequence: CAINRDRDQPQHF. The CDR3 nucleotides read TGTGCCATTAACCGGGACAGGGATCAGCCCCAGCATTTT.